The next 32 T cell receptor beta chains were all read from a single sample in a study of early T cells in non-severe SARS-CoV-2 infection. TCRdb processed the 5' RACE reads anew with MiXCR; each CDR3 protein has one entry. The table shows about 110,000 distinct CDR3 sequences, with around 10% occurring only once. Specimen: whole blood. These receptors were collected from an adult who was a healthcare worker with PCR-confirmed SARS-CoV-2 infection or an uninfected control (not recorded which).

This clonotype was recorded many times. V usage is TRBV29-1 and J usage is TRBJ1-2; unclear D gene. The CDR3 runs to 13 residues. In germline, CDR1 is SQVTM, CDR2 ANQGSEA. Trimming left V 4 bases short and J 2 bases short, with 11 bases between. Written as DNA, the CDR3 is TGCAGCGTTGGCGACACAAGGAACTATGGCTACACCTTC. Its protein product is CSVGDTRNYGYTF. Full variable domain (rest looked up from reference TRBV29-1 and TRBJ1-2): SAVISQKPSRDICQRGTSLTIQCQVDSQVTMMFWYRQQPGQSLTLIATANQGSEATYESGFVIDKFPISRPNLTFSTLTVSNMSPEDSSIYLCSVGDTRNYGYTFGSGTRLTVV.

Ten or more counts support this clonotype. CDR3 in amino acids: CASSYGSNTEAFF. The CDR3 DNA is TGTGCCAGCAGTTACGGCAGCAACACTGAAGCTTTCTTT. V and J are TRBV6-5 and TRBJ1-1; no clear D gene. V lost 2 bases and J 2 bases, leaving 6 bases between the germline ends. The germline gives CDR1 MNHEY, CDR2 SVGAGI. This CDR3 spans 13 amino acids.

The sample holds a few counts of this clonotype. The chain recombines TRBV19 with TRBJ1-2; D may be TRBD1 (5 bases). This CDR3 contains 11 residues. Germline assignment: CDR1 LNHDA and CDR2 SQIVND (reference sequence). Deletions cut 4 bases from V and 12 bases from J, with 12 bases between. The CDR3 sequence is CASSSSQGDTF. Written as DNA, the CDR3 is TGTGCCAGTAGTAGTTCTCAGGGCGACACCTTC.

This clonotype was seen a few times. V is TRBV14 and J is TRBJ2-7; D not resolved. Germline V lookup: CDR1 SGHDN, CDR2 FVKESK. The CDR3 covers 12 residues. Trimming cost V 3 bases and J 5 bases, with 8 bases left between them. This CDR3 is CASSQLSDEQYF. The CDR3 DNA sequence: TGTGCCAGCAGCCAGCTCTCAGACGAGCAGTACTTC.

The V and J genes are TRBV12-3 or TRBV12-4 and TRBJ1-1; D not resolved. V was pared by 6 bases and J by 3 bases, with 11 bases between. CDR3 length: 13 amino acids. The CDR3 sequence: CASRTRKDTEAFF. CDR3 nucleotides: TGTGCCAGCAGGACGCGGAAGGACACTGAAGCTTTCTTT.

This clonotype appeared a few times. V gene TRBV5-1 combines with J gene TRBJ1-4, with 7 bases matching TRBD1. Trimming took 4 bases from V and 3 from J; bases not matched to a gene: 6. Germline V gives CDR1 SGHRS, CDR2 YFSETQ. CDR3 size: 15 residues. CDR3: CASSPTGPSNEKLFF. For the CDR3, the DNA is TGCGCCAGCAGCCCGACAGGGCCCTCTAATGAAAAACTGTTTTTT.

This chain links TRBV5-1 with TRBJ2-7, with a tentative D call TRBD2 (5 bases). The CDR3 totals 14 residues. V was clipped by 5 bases and J by 3 bases, with 15 bases between them. The germline CDR1 and CDR2 sequences are SGHRS and YFSETQ. Here the CDR3 reads CASRSPGEGYEQYF. CDR3 sequence (DNA): TGCGCCAGCAGGTCCCCGGGTGAGGGCTACGAGCAGTACTTC. The full variable domain, rest sourced from reference TRBV5-1 and TRBJ2-7, is KAGVTQTPRYLIKTRGQQVTLSCSPISGHRSVSWYQQTPGQGLQFLFEYFSETQRNKGNFPGRFSGRQFSNSRSEMNVSTLELGDSALYLCASRSPGEGYEQYFGPGTRLTVT.

CDR3 in amino acids: CSAQGYGGRSTGELFF. The CDR3 DNA follows: TGCAGTGCCCAAGGATATGGCGGGAGAAGCACCGGGGAGCTGTTTTTT. The chain uses TRBV20-1 and TRBJ2-2, with 7 positions matching TRBD2. The CDR3 contains 16 residues. Germline CDR1 and CDR2: DFQATT and SNEGSKA (reference sequence). The V and J ends lost 6 bases and 4 bases, in that order; junction bases with no gene match: 14.

Only a few counts were recorded for this clonotype. The chain links TRBV11-1 to TRBJ2-7; maybe TRBD1 (6 bases). The germline CDR1 and CDR2 sequences are SGHAT and FQDESV (reference sequence). V was shortened by 6 bases and J by 0 bases, with 12 bases between the two germline ends. This CDR3 comprises 14 residues. CDR3 sequence (DNA): TGTGCCAGCAGACGGGACACTGACTCCTACGAGCAGTACTTC. Translating gives CASRRDTDSYEQYF.

This clonotype has more than one count but fewer than ten. The chain links TRBV7-3 to TRBJ2-3; 11 nucleotides line up with TRBD2. The CDR3 has 17 residues. The V segment lost 5 bases and the J segment 0 bases; nucleotides outside the gene matches: 7. Germline V gene sequence: CDR1 SGHTA, CDR2 FQGTGA. CDR3 region: CASSPSGLAASTDTQYF. CDR3 coding DNA: TGTGCCAGCAGCCCATCGGGACTAGCGGCCAGCACAGATACGCAGTATTTT.

This clonotype turned up a few times. The chain links TRBV19 to TRBJ1-5; 9 bases align to TRBD1. CDR1 is LNHDA, CDR2 SQIVND, per germline (reference sequence). The CDR3 runs to 15 residues. The trim removed 4 bases at V and 6 bases at J, leaving 7 bases unmatched. The CDR3: CASSSRDRDVQPQHF. The CDR3 bases are TGTGCCAGTAGTAGCCGGGACAGGGATGTTCAGCCCCAGCATTTT.

This clonotype was seen more than once but under ten times. The chain is built from TRBV11-3 and TRBJ2-1; TRBD1 matches at 7 bases. The CDR3 totals 16 residues. Per the germline V gene, CDR1 is SGHNT and CDR2 is YENEEA. V was clipped by 1 base and J by 5 bases; unmatched bases: 8. The CDR3 region has the DNA TGTGCCAGCAGCTTAGCGAACAGGGGAAAGGACAATGAGCAGTTCTTC. Translated, it gives CASSLANRGKDNEQFF.

This clonotype showed up many times. This chain uses TRBV20-1 with TRBJ1-6; unclear D gene. Per germline, CDR1 DFQATT and CDR2 SNEGSKA (reference sequence). CDR3 length: 14 amino acids. V was shortened by 1 base and J by 6 bases, with 10 bases between the two germline ends. CDR3 residues: CSARVSDFNSPLHF. DNA of the CDR3: TGCAGTGCTAGAGTTTCAGACTTTAATTCACCCCTCCACTTT.

There are many counts of this clonotype. This sequence joins TRBV20-1 and TRBJ2-3; 11 bases align to TRBD2. This CDR3 has 15 amino acids. The germline gives CDR1 DFQATT, CDR2 SNEGSKA (reference sequence). V shed 1 base and J 8 bases; nucleotides not matched to a gene: 8. Here the CDR3 DNA reads TGCAGTGCTAGAGTAGCGGGGGGGGCCTCAGGTACGCAGTATTTT. The encoded protein is CSARVAGGASGTQYF.

This clonotype was detected many times. The chain carries TRBV7-2 and TRBJ1-2, with D unclear. V gave up 5 bases and J gave up 5 bases, with 6 bases separating them. From germline, CDR1 is SGHTA and CDR2 FQGNSA. The CDR3 is 11 residues long. This CDR3 is CASSPQYGYTF. CDR3 DNA: TGTGCCAGCAGCCCGCAATATGGCTACACCTTC.

The chain employs TRBV6-5 and TRBJ2-1; a possible D gene is TRBD2 (6 bases). Germline V gives CDR1 MNHEY, CDR2 SVGAGI. V was pared by 7 bases and J by 8 bases, with 9 bases between. The CDR3 spans 11 residues. CDR3 loop: CASKEGHEQFF. CDR3 coding DNA: TGTGCCAGCAAGGAGGGCCATGAGCAGTTCTTC.

V gene TRBV5-1 combines with J gene TRBJ2-7, with D maybe TRBD1 (5 bases). The CDR3 loop spans 16 amino acids. Trimming took 0 bases from V and 3 from J, leaving 16 bases between them. Germline loops: CDR1 SGHRS, CDR2 YFSETQ. The CDR3 DNA is TGCGCCAGCAGCTTGGCGCTGGACACTCCTCGCTACGAGCAGTACTTC. Translated, it gives CASSLALDTPRYEQYF.

This clonotype occurred many times. The rearrangement uses TRBV28 and TRBJ2-6, with 7 positions matching TRBD2. The V gene end was trimmed by 6 bases and the J gene end by 7 bases; junction bases not matched to a gene: 15. Germline assignment: CDR1 MDHEN and CDR2 SYDVKM. CDR3 length: 17 residues. The CDR3 DNA reads TGTGCCAGCAGCTCCGAGGGCCGGGAGGTGTTAGCCAACGTCCTGACTTTC. This gives the protein CASSSEGREVLANVLTF.

This chain uses TRBV10-3 with TRBJ2-5; 8 nucleotides align to TRBD2. J was trimmed by 2 bases and V by 6 bases; bases with no gene match: 11. The length of the CDR3 is 16 residues. Per the germline V gene, CDR1 is ENHRY and CDR2 is SYGVKD. The CDR3: CAIRGGGRHFQETQYF. The CDR3 bases are TGTGCCATCAGGGGCGGGGGGCGTCACTTTCAAGAGACCCAGTACTTC.

A word on this clonotype: A much larger clone differs by one base, so this may be a read error. This chain connects TRBV12-3 or TRBV12-4 to TRBJ2-7; D gene unclear. The CDR3 length is 12 residues. V was pared by 3 bases and J by 6 bases, with 9 bases between. The CDR3 sequence: CASSFDLSEQYF. In DNA form, the CDR3 reads TGTGCCAGCAGTTTTGATCTGAGCGAGCAGTACTTC.

J is TRBJ2-5 and V is TRBV5-1, with TRBD1 as a possible D gene (6 bases). The CDR3 is 12 amino acids. V was trimmed by 5 bases and J by 1 base, leaving 6 bases between them. Germline CDR1 and CDR2: SGHRS and YFSETQ. The CDR3 loop reads CASRGGQETQYF. For the CDR3, the DNA is TGCGCCAGCAGAGGGGGCCAAGAGACCCAGTACTTC.

The rearrangement uses TRBV7-8 and TRBJ1-5; 11 nucleotides line up with TRBD1. Trimming took 1 base from V and 3 from J; bases not matched to a gene: 5. CDR3 length: 17 residues. Germline loops: CDR1 SGHVS, CDR2 FQNEAQ. The CDR3 loop is CASSLGGQGASNQPQHF. The CDR3 nucleotides read TGTGCCAGCAGCTTAGGCGGACAGGGGGCCTCCAATCAGCCCCAGCATTTT.

A few counts support this clonotype. The CDR3 protein is CSVESPYPAYNEQFF. The CDR3 DNA reads as TGCAGCGTTGAGAGTCCCTACCCAGCCTACAATGAGCAGTTCTTC. The chain couples TRBV29-1 to TRBJ2-1; D is ambiguous. CDR1 and CDR2 from the germline V gene are SQVTM and ANQGSEA. Trimming cost V 3 bases and J 2 bases, with 14 bases left between them. CDR3 length equals 15 residues.

This clonotype appeared a few times. The chain links TRBV6-6 to TRBJ2-4; maybe TRBD2 (5 bases). Trimming stripped 2 bases from V and 9 bases from J, with 26 bases between. CDR3 size: 18 residues. Germline CDR1 and CDR2: MNHNY and SVGAGI (reference sequence). CDR3 nucleotide sequence: TGTGCCAGCAGTTACGGTTGGCCCAGTTTGGCCCAAAGCGGCATTCAGTACTTC. This codes for CASSYGWPSLAQSGIQYF.

This clonotype was counted only a few times. This chain links TRBV29-1 with TRBJ2-1; D gene uncertain. V lost 7 bases and J 7 bases, leaving 11 bases between the germline ends. This CDR3 is 11 amino acids long. Germline V lookup: CDR1 SQVTM, CDR2 ANQGSEA. The DNA for the CDR3 is TGCAGCGCCCGCATCACTAATGAGCAGTTCTTC. It encodes CSARITNEQFF.

This clonotype was counted a few times. V and J are TRBV5-4 and TRBJ2-1, with TRBD2 identical over 12 bases. CDR1 is SGHNT, CDR2 YYREEE, per germline (reference sequence). Trimming removed 5 bases from V and 7 bases from J; junction bases left unmatched: 13. The CDR3 is 17 residues long. Here the CDR3 reads CASSPSGRAGSWNEQFF. The CDR3 DNA reads as TGTGCCAGCAGTCCTAGCGGGAGGGCCGGTTCGTGGAATGAGCAGTTCTTC.

This clonotype was counted ten times or more. The J gene is TRBJ1-5, the V gene TRBV19; weak D call: TRBD1 (5 bases). CDR1 is LNHDA and CDR2 is SQIVND in the germline V gene (reference sequence). Trimming removed 3 bases at V and 2 bases at J, with 20 bases between. There are 18 residues in the CDR3. CDR3 coding DNA: TGTGCCAGTAGTATGCAGGGCATAAGTGTCGGAGGCAATCAGCCCCAGCATTTT. Its translation is CASSMQGISVGGNQPQHF.

This clonotype was counted ten times or more. The chain employs TRBV12-3 or TRBV12-4 and TRBJ2-1, with a tentative D call TRBD2 (5 bases). V was cut by 6 bases and J by 2 bases, with 17 bases left in between. The CDR3 contains 16 residues. CDR3: CASSPGLRVPYNEQFF. In DNA form, the CDR3 reads TGTGCCAGCAGCCCTGGACTCCGGGTCCCCTACAATGAGCAGTTCTTC.

This clonotype was detected many times. The rearrangement uses TRBV5-4 and TRBJ2-1; a weak D match, TRBD2 (5 bases). The CDR3 length is 13 residues. V lost 4 bases, J lost 5 bases, and 10 bases lay in between. Germline CDR1 SGHNT, CDR2 YYREEE (reference sequence). This CDR3 is CASSPRGNNEQFF. The CDR3 nucleotides read TGTGCCAGCAGCCCCAGAGGGAACAATGAGCAGTTCTTC. Using reference TRBV5-4 and TRBJ2-1 for the parts outside the CDR3, the full variable domain is ETGVTQSPTHLIKTRGQQVTLRCSSQSGHNTVSWYQQALGQGPQFIFQYYREEENGRGNFPPRFSGLQFPNYSSELNVNALELDDSALYLCASSPRGNNEQFFGPGTRLTVL.

This clonotype was counted between two and nine times. The gene calls are TRBV18 and TRBJ1-2; maybe TRBD1 (5 bases). Germline CDR1 and CDR2: KGHSH and LQKENI. The CDR3 spans 14 residues. V lost 5 bases, J lost 1 base, and 11 bases lay in between. Here the CDR3 reads CASSDRDGNYGYTF. The CDR3 DNA follows: TGTGCCAGCTCAGACCGGGACGGTAACTATGGCTACACCTTC.

This clonotype has at least ten counts. Here the CDR3 DNA reads TGTGCCTGGAGTGTACGGGGACAGGGGAACACTGAAGCTTTCTTT. Translating gives CAWSVRGQGNTEAFF. V gene TRBV30 combines with J gene TRBJ1-1; 9 bases agree with TRBD1. Germline V gene sequence: CDR1 GTSNPN, CDR2 SVGIG (reference sequence). Unmatched junction bases numbered 3, after V lost 0 bases and J lost 1 base. This CDR3 region has 15 residues.

The genes are TRBV6-5 and TRBJ1-4; 7 bases match TRBD1. The trim removed 2 bases at V and 12 bases at J, leaving 9 bases unmatched. The CDR3 sequence is 14 residues long. CDR1 and CDR2 from the germline V gene are MNHEY and SVGAGI. For the CDR3, the DNA is TGTGCCAGCAGTTACACCAGGGGGGGGGTTCAACTGTTTTTT. Translation: CASSYTRGGVQLFF.